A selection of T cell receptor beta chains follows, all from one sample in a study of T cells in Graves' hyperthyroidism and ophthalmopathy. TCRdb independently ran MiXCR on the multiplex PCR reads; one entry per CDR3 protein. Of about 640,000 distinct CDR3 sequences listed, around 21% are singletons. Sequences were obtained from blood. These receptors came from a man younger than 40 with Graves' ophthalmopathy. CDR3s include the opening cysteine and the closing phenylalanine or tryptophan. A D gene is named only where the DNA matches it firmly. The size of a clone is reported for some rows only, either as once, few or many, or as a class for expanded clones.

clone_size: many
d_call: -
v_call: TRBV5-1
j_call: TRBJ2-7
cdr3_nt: TGCGCCAGCAGCTTGGAGTCGGTTGGAGGCGCCTTCTCCTACGAGCAGTACTTC
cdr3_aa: CASSLESVGGAFSYEQYF

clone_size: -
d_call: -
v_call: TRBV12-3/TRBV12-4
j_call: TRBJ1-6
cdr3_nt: TGTGCCAGCAGTTTAAGGGCAGGGAGGGCCAATTCACCCCTCCACTTT
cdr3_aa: CASSLRAGRANSPLHF

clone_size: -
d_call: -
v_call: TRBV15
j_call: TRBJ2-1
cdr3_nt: TGTGCCACCTCTATACTAGGACTGGGGAATGAGCAGTTCTTC
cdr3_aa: CATSILGLGNEQFF

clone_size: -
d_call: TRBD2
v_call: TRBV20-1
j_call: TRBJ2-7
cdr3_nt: TGCAGTGCTAGAGAACTAGCGGGAGTAGGGTACGAGCAGTACTTC
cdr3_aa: CSARELAGVGYEQYF

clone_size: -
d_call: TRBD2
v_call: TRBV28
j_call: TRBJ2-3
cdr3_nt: TGTGCCAGCAGTCCCGGACTAGCGGGAGGCCTTAGCACAGATACGCAGTATTTT
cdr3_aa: CASSPGLAGGLSTDTQYF

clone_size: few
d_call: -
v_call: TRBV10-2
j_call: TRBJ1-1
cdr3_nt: TGCGCCAGCAGTGAAACCCGATCAAACACTGAAGCTTTCTTT
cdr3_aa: CASSETRSNTEAFF

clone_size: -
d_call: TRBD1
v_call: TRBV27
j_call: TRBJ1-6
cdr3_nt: TGTGCCAGCGGGGGACGCGGTCAGGGGGATTCACCCCTCCACTTT
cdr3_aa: CASGGRGQGDSPLHF

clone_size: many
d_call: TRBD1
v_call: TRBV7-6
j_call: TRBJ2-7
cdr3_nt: TGTGCCAGCAGCTTAGCTTCCGGGACAGCAACCTACGAGCAGTACTTC
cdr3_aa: CASSLASGTATYEQYF

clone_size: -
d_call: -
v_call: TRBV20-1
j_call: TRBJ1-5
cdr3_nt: TGCAGTGCTAGGACTCGGGGGTACCCAAGCAATCAGCCCCAGCATTTT
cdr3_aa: CSARTRGYPSNQPQHF

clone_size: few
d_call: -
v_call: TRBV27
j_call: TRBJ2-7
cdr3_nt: TGTGCCAGTTCGCCCGTAGCGTTAATAAGTGACGAGCAGTACTTC
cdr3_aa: CASSPVALISDEQYF

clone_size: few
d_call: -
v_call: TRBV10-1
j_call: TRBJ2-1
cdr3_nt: TGCGCCAGCAGTTGGGAGTTTGGGGATGAGCAGTTCTTC
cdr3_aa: CASSWEFGDEQFF

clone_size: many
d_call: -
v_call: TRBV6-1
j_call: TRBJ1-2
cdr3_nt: TGTGCCAGCAGTCTACGCGGTCCGGACTATGGCTACACCTTC
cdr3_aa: CASSLRGPDYGYTF

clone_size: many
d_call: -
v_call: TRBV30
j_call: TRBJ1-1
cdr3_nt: TGTGCCTGGAGTCTCTCTTCTCACACTGAAGCTTTCTTT
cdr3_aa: CAWSLSSHTEAFF

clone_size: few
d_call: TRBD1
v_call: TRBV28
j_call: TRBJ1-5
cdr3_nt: TGTACCAGCAGTCAGGACAGGGGGCTTGAGCTCAATCAGCCCCAGCATTTT
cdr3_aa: CTSSQDRGLELNQPQHF

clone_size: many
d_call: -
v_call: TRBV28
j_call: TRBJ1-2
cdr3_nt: TGTGCCAGCAGTTTATCCGGGACGCTCTATGGCTACACCTTC
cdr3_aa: CASSLSGTLYGYTF

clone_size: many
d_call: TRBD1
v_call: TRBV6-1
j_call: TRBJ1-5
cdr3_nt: TGTGCCAGCAGTGCGGGGACAGATTTGAATCAGCCCCAGCATTTT
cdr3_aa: CASSAGTDLNQPQHF